This is a list of T cell receptor gamma chains from one sample in a study of Vδ1+ human thymocytes. TCRdb re-called the multiplex PCR reads through CATT. Of 20,000 to 25,000 gamma-chain clones listed, around 13% are singletons. Source material: Vdelta1+ gamma-delta thymocytes from the thymus. The receptors stem from a child younger than two who had congenital heart surgery. CDR3s include the opening cysteine and the closing phenylalanine or tryptophan. Only part of the rows carry a size: once, few, many, or a class if the clone is expanded.

clone size,J gene,V gene,CDR3 DNA,CDR3 protein
few,TRGJ1/TRGJ2,TRGV9,TGTGCCTTGTGGGAGGTCGAAATGTGGGATTATTATAAGAAACTCTTT,CALWEVEMWDYYKKLF
few,TRGJP2,TRGV3,TGTGCCACCTGGGACGGGCCGAAGTGGAGTGATTGGATCAAGACGTTT,CATWDGPKWSDWIKTF
few,TRGJ1/TRGJ2,TRGV9,TGTGCCTTGTGGGAGGTGCGGGGGTGGGTTGGTAAGAAACTCTTT,CALWEVRGWVGKKLF
NA,TRGJ1/TRGJ2,TRGV5,TGTGCCACCTGGGGTCTCCATTATTATAAGAAACTCTTT,CATWGLHYYKKLF
NA,TRGJ1/TRGJ2,TRGV4,TGTGCCACAGACGCTTCTTATTATAAGAAACTCTTT,CATDASYYKKLF
few,TRGJ1/TRGJ2,TRGV2,TGTGCCACCTGGGACGGGCCCCTAGGTTATTATAAGAAACTCTTT,CATWDGPLGYYKKLF
few,TRGJ1/TRGJ2,TRGV9,TGTGCCTTGTGGGACGGTGGGAAACTCTTT,CALWDGGKLF
NA,TRGJP,TRGV9,TGTGCCTTGCCACAAGAGTTGGGCAAAAAAATCAAGGTATTT,CALPQELGKKIKVF
few,TRGJ1/TRGJ2,TRGV3,TGTGCCACCTGGGAGGTCCGTACCACGAATTATTATAAGAAACTCTTT,CATWEVRTTNYYKKLF
NA,TRGJ1/TRGJ2,TRGV4,TGTGCCACCTGGGATGGGCCTGTAAATTATTATAAGAAACTCTTT,CATWDGPVNYYKKLF
few,TRGJ1/TRGJ2,TRGV9,TGTGCCTTGTGGGAGGACCAGGGTAAGAAACTCTTT,CALWEDQGKKLF
few,TRGJ1/TRGJ2,TRGV5,TGTGCCACCTGGGACAGGATCTATAAGAACCTCTTT,CATWDRIYKNLF
NA,TRGJ1/TRGJ2,TRGV2,TGTGCCACCTGGGACGGGCAACCCGGAAATTATTATAAGAAACTCTTT,CATWDGQPGNYYKKLF
few,TRGJ1/TRGJ2,TRGV8,TGTGCCACCTGGGATCTTGGCTATTATAAGAAACTCTTT,CATWDLGYYKKLF
few,TRGJ1/TRGJ2,TRGV8,TGTGCCACCTGGGATAGGCGTCGTTATAAGAAACTCTTT,CATWDRRRYKKLF
few,TRGJP2,TRGV4,TGTGCCACCTGGAATGCATCACGGATCAAGACGTTT,CATWNASRIKTF
few,TRGJ1/TRGJ2,TRGV5,TGTGCCACCTGGGACAGGCTGGAATATAAGAAGCTCTTT,CATWDRLEYKKLF
few,TRGJ1/TRGJ2,TRGV2,TGTGCCACCTGGGACGGGGATTACCTGAATTATTATAAGAAACTCTTT,CATWDGDYLNYYKKLF
few,TRGJ1/TRGJ2,TRGV9,TGTGCCTTGTGGGAGGTGTCCCAGAATTATTATAAGAAACTCTTT,CALWEVSQNYYKKLF
few,TRGJ1/TRGJ2,TRGV3,TGCGCCACCTGGGACAACATCACTCATTATAAGAAACTCTTT,CATWDNITHYKKLF
NA,TRGJP2,TRGV5,TGTGCCACCTGGGACAGGCTGGTTTGTCATAGTAGTGATTGGATCAAGACGTTT,CATWDRLVCHSSDWIKTF
NA,TRGJ1/TRGJ2,TRGV4,TGTGCCACCTGGGATAGAGAGTATTATAAGAAACTCTTT,CATWDREYYKKLF
NA,TRGJ1/TRGJ2,TRGV8,TGTGCCACCTGGGATAGGCGGGGGGCGAATTATTATAAGAAACTCTTT,CATWDRRGANYYKKLF
NA,TRGJP2,TRGV8,TGTGCCACCTGGGTCCCAGATAGTAGTGATTGGATCAAGACGTTT,CATWVPDSSDWIKTF